Listed here are 8 T cell receptor beta chains from one sample, sequenced in a study of blood T cell repertoires in COVID-19 (dated by TCRdb to the early 2020s). Library preparation was by the immunoSEQ multiplex PCR assay. TCRdb carries this immuneACCESS record with in-frame sequences only. Its versions omit some clonotypes, under half of them owing to an unresolved V gene in the studies checked, with the rest unexplained. The sample data list about 110,000 clones, and less than 85% of these were observed just once. The leading ten clones occupy around 15% of the sample. Sequenced input: peripheral blood. All receptors derive from a woman aged 60-75 years with acute or convalescent COVID-19.

The chain combines TRBV12-5 with TRBJ2-7; the match to TRBD1 covers 8 bases. This CDR3 is built from 16 residues. J was trimmed by 2 bases and V by 1 base; bases with no gene match: 7. Germline V gene lookup returns CDR1 LGHNT and CDR2 FRNRAP. CDR3 coding DNA: TGTGCTAGTGGTTTGGCAAACCAACAGGGGGCCTACGAGCAGTACTTC. Translation gives CASGLANQQGAYEQYF.

This clone was detected a few times. This rearrangement joins TRBV2 to TRBJ2-1; TRBD2 agrees at 10 bases. CDR1 is SNHLY, CDR2 FYNNEI, per germline. Germline trimming cut 4 bases from V and 3 bases from J; bases unmatched to any gene: 3. The CDR3 is made up of 15 amino acids. The CDR3: CASSGLAGDYNEQFF. The CDR3 nucleotides are TGTGCCAGCAGTGGGCTAGCGGGGGACTACAATGAGCAGTTCTTC.

The chain recombines TRBV15 with TRBJ2-1; 7 bases map to TRBD2. This CDR3 region has 14 residues. V lost 5 bases and J lost 2; bases outside the gene matches: 3. CDR1 is LNHNV, CDR2 YYDKDF, per germline (reference sequence). The CDR3 nucleotides are TGTGCCACCAGCCTCAGCGGGACCTACAATGAGCAGTTCTTC. This translates into CATSLSGTYNEQFF.

V and J are TRBV5-4 and TRBJ2-5, with 8 nucleotides matching TRBD1. V lost 4 bases, J lost 3 bases, and 5 bases stayed unmatched. The germline CDR1 and CDR2 sequences are SGHNT and YYREEE (reference sequence). This CDR3 comprises 14 residues. The CDR3 DNA reads as TGTGCCAGCAGCCCAGGGGGCTCCGAAGAGACCCAGTACTTC. It codes for CASSPGGSEETQYF.

CDR3 coding DNA: TGTGCCAGCATCCGGACAGGGGGCTCCTACGAGCAGTACTTC. Amino acid sequence: CASIRTGGSYEQYF. This chain joins TRBV25-1 and TRBJ2-7, with TRBD1 identical over 10 bases. The CDR3 is 14 amino acids. V shed 7 bases, J shed 0 bases, and the junction held 3 bases outside the gene matches. The germline gives CDR1 MGHDK, CDR2 SYGVNS.

The CDR3 DNA sequence: TGTGCCAGCAGTGGGGGGCGTAGCACAGATACGCAGTATTTT. This gives the protein CASSGGRSTDTQYF. The V gene is TRBV2, the J gene TRBJ2-3; perhaps TRBD1 as D (6 bases). The germline V gene encodes CDR1 SNHLY and CDR2 FYNNEI. This CDR3 region has 14 residues. V was shortened by 4 bases and J by 0 bases, with 8 bases between the two germline ends.

This sequence joins TRBV5-1 and TRBJ2-1; 8 nucleotides agree with TRBD2. Germline V lookup: CDR1 SGHRS, CDR2 YFSETQ. Trimming took 1 base from V and 10 from J; bases not matched to a gene: 1. This CDR3 has 12 amino acids. CDR3: CASSLSGGEQFF. As DNA, the CDR3 is TGCGCCAGCAGCTTGAGCGGGGGAGAGCAGTTCTTC.

The V and J genes are TRBV5-1 and TRBJ1-1, with D perhaps matching TRBD1 (5 bases). The CDR3 spans 13 residues. Trimming pared 7 bases from V and 1 base from J, leaving 11 bases between. The germline CDR1 and CDR2 sequences are SGHRS and YFSETQ. Here the CDR3 reads CASGTQGNTEAFF. In DNA, the CDR3 is TGCGCCAGCGGTACTCAGGGGAACACTGAAGCTTTCTTT. Together with reference TRBV5-1 and TRBJ1-1, the CDR3 gives the full variable domain: KAGVTQTPRYLIKTRGQQVTLSCSPISGHRSVSWYQQTPGQGLQFLFEYFSETQRNKGNFPGRFSGRQFSNSRSEMNVSTLELGDSALYLCASGTQGNTEAFFGQGTRLTVV.